These 31 T cell receptor beta chains were sequenced from one sample in a study of shared clonotypes between healthy human individuals. Repertoires were generated with immunoSEQ multiplex PCR, while TCRdb's copy carries only in-frame clones and drops some. The sample has about 2.4 million clones; 90% to 95% are singletons. Material for sequencing was naive CD4+ T cells from PBMCs. The subset was: CD45RA+ positively selected. These receptors came from a man between 18 and 29 years old in good health. Some clones in this sample may be carry-over from other donors' samples.

The chain joins TRBV30 to TRBJ1-3; D not resolved. The CDR3 extends over 14 amino acids. The germline V and J ends were trimmed by 4 bases and 0 bases, with 10 bases remaining between them. Germline V lookup: CDR1 GTSNPN, CDR2 SVGIG (reference sequence). In nucleotides, the CDR3 is TGTGCCTGGATGGGCGGTCGCTCTGGAAACACCATATATTTT. This encodes CAWMGGRSGNTIYF.

Comment on this clone: Distinct nucleotide sequences in the sample also encode this CDR3. The chain has TRBV7-9 and TRBJ2-7; 9 bases are shared with TRBD2. This CDR3 comprises 13 residues. Trimming at V came to 3 bases and at J to 4 bases, leaving 1 base not matched to a gene. Germline CDR1 and CDR2: SEHNR and FQNEAQ (reference sequence). The CDR3 is CASSLGLAYEQYF. The CDR3 bases are TGTGCCAGCAGCTTGGGACTAGCTTACGAGCAGTACTTC. The entire variable domain, with the rest obtained from reference TRBV7-9 and TRBJ2-7, is as follows: DTGVSQNPRHKITKRGQNVTFRCDPISEHNRLYWYRQTLGQGPEFLTYFQNEAQLEKSRLLSDRFSAERPKGSFSTLEIQRTEQGDSAMYLCASSLGLAYEQYFGPGTRLTVT.

V usage is TRBV6-5 and J usage is TRBJ1-2; unclear D gene. Germline CDR1 is MNHEY and CDR2 is SVGAGI. V was shortened by 5 bases and J by 7 bases, with 17 bases between the two germline ends. The CDR3 contains 14 residues. As DNA, the CDR3 is TGTGCCAGCAGTCCGCCGTGGGGTCGTGGTGGCTACACCTTC. Its protein is CASSPPWGRGGYTF.

This clone was seen a few times. The chain couples TRBV6-5 to TRBJ1-1; perhaps TRBD1 as D (5 bases). The germline gives CDR1 MNHEY, CDR2 SVGAGI. The CDR3 runs 14 residues. Trimming shortened V by 4 bases and J by 4 bases, and 13 bases separated the two germline ends. The CDR3 spells CASSSWAGPTEAFF. The CDR3 DNA follows: TGTGCCAGCAGTTCCTGGGCGGGGCCCACTGAAGCTTTCTTT.

Worth noting for this clone: This sample includes further DNA sequences coding for the same CDR3. CDR3 nucleotide sequence: TGTGCCAGCAGTTTGGACCTAAATCAGCCCCAGCATTTT. This sequence encodes CASSLDLNQPQHF. The V gene is TRBV28, the J gene TRBJ1-5; no firm D call. Germline CDR1 reads MDHEN; CDR2 reads SYDVKM. CDR3 length: 13 amino acids. V lost 3 bases and J 4 bases, leaving 7 bases between the germline ends.

This chain uses TRBV5-1 with TRBJ2-2; D uncertain. The V end was cut by 4 bases, the J end by 2 bases, with 18 bases between. The CDR3 is 17 amino acids. Germline V lookup: CDR1 SGHRS, CDR2 YFSETQ. The DNA of the CDR3 is TGCGCCAGCAGCGGGCTCCATGGCTCCGGTAACACCGGGGAGCTGTTTTTT. As protein: CASSGLHGSGNTGELFF.

This chain joins TRBV28 and TRBJ2-7, with 14 bases lining up with TRBD2. Germline CDR1 and CDR2: MDHEN and SYDVKM. Trimming took 5 bases from V and 2 from J; bases not matched to a gene: 5. This CDR3 is 16 amino acids long. The CDR3 sequence is CASSGGLAGVPYEQYF. The DNA for the CDR3 is TGTGCCAGCAGTGGGGGACTAGCGGGAGTTCCCTACGAGCAGTACTTC.

The CDR3 nucleotides are TGTGCCAGCTCACCAGTAGCTAGCGGGAGTTACGAGCAGTACTTC. Amino acids: CASSPVASGSYEQYF. The chain has TRBV18 and TRBJ2-7, with 10 bases fitting TRBD2. Trimming cost V 2 bases and J 4 bases; bases outside gene matches: 5. Germline lookup yields CDR1 KGHSH and CDR2 LQKENI. The CDR3 is 15 residues long.

The chain is built from TRBV27 and TRBJ1-2, with no clear D. Germline V CDR1 and CDR2: MNHEY, SMNVEV (reference sequence). The CDR3 length is 14 residues. Deletions cut 8 bases from V and 7 bases from J, with 20 bases between. The CDR3 bases are TGTGCCAGCTCTTCCCCCGGACTCAGCTCTGGCTACACCTTC. It is translated as CASSSPGLSSGYTF.

This chain links TRBV10-1 with TRBJ2-2; D not resolved. The V end lost 4 bases, the J end lost 7 bases, and 7 bases lay between the germline ends. This CDR3 comprises 12 residues. Germline CDR1 and CDR2: WNHNN and SYGVQD (reference sequence). CDR3 sequence reads: CASSGAHGELFF. CDR3 nucleotides: TGCGCCAGCAGTGGTGCCCACGGGGAGCTGTTTTTT.

This chain links TRBV28 with TRBJ2-1; maybe TRBD1 (6 bases). CDR3 size: 13 residues. The germline V gene encodes CDR1 MDHEN and CDR2 SYDVKM. Deletions cut 5 bases from V and 8 bases from J, with 13 bases between. The DNA of the CDR3 is TGTGCCAGCAGTCTACGGGACACCGATGAGCAGTTCTTC. It codes for CASSLRDTDEQFF. Full variable domain (rest looked up from reference TRBV28 and TRBJ2-1): DVKVTQSSRYLVKRTGEKVFLECVQDMDHENMFWYRQDPGLGLRLIYFSYDVKMKEKGDIPEGYSVSREKKERFSLILESASTNQTSMYLCASSLRDTDEQFFGPGTRLTVL.

This clone was picked up one time. V and J are TRBV19 and TRBJ2-6; no clear D gene. Germline CDR1 reads LNHDA; CDR2 reads SQIVND (reference sequence). Trimming took off 3 bases at V and 0 bases at J, with 6 bases between the two ends. The CDR3 spans 15 residues. The CDR3 sequence: CASSILPSGANVLTF. CDR3 nucleotide sequence: TGTGCCAGTAGTATCCTTCCCTCTGGGGCCAACGTCCTGACTTTC.

The chain couples TRBV2 to TRBJ1-5; 9 bases agree with TRBD1. The trim removed 6 bases at V and 2 bases at J, leaving 8 bases unmatched. The CDR3 totals 16 residues. The V gene's germline CDR1 is SNHLY and CDR2 FYNNEI. The DNA of the CDR3 is TGTGCCAGCAGGCGTCGACAGGGGGTTGGCAATCAGCCCCAGCATTTT. The encoded protein is CASRRRQGVGNQPQHF.

The chain employs TRBV11-2 and TRBJ2-6, with a tentative D call TRBD1 (6 bases). V lost 1 base and J lost 0, with 16 bases in between. Germline V gene data show CDR1 as SGHAT and CDR2 as FQNNGV. The CDR3 consists of 19 residues. CDR3 coding DNA: TGTGCCAGCAGCTTAGGTGGGACACGGGAACTCTCTGGGGCCAACGTCCTGACTTTC. This gives the protein CASSLGGTRELSGANVLTF.

This clone was detected only once. Other DNA sequences in the sample encode the same CDR3. This chain uses TRBV4-3 with TRBJ2-1; 7 bases are shared with TRBD2. This CDR3 is built from 16 residues. V was pared by 8 bases and J by 9 bases, with 19 bases of the junction left unmatched. Germline values: CDR1 LGHNA, CDR2 YSLEER. CDR3 sequence reads: CASRLDLAGVKAEQFF. CDR3 DNA: TGCGCCAGCCGCCTTGATCTGGCGGGAGTAAAAGCTGAGCAGTTCTTC.

The rearrangement joins TRBV10-3 to TRBJ2-1; 9 nucleotides align to TRBD2. V lost 7 bases and J lost 2; bases outside the gene matches: 9. Germline assignment: CDR1 ENHRY and CDR2 SYGVKD. CDR3 length equals 16 residues. The CDR3 region is CAIKEVRTSAYNEQFF. The DNA for the CDR3 is TGTGCCATCAAGGAGGTCCGGACTAGCGCCTACAATGAGCAGTTCTTC.

This sequence joins TRBV4-1 and TRBJ1-2; maybe TRBD1 (5 bases). The CDR3 length is 17 residues. Germline V gene lookup returns CDR1 MGHRA and CDR2 YSYEKL. Trimming left V 2 bases short and J 4 bases short, with 20 bases between. The CDR3 loop reads CASSQWGSNPIPYGYTF. CDR3 DNA: TGCGCCAGCAGCCAATGGGGGAGTAATCCTATCCCCTATGGCTACACCTTC.

V is TRBV5-8 and J is TRBJ1-3; D perhaps matches TRBD1 (5 bases). V lost 2 bases to trimming and J lost 2 bases, with 14 bases between them. Germline V gene sequence: CDR1 SGHTS, CDR2 YDEGEE. The CDR3 has 16 amino acids. This chain's CDR3 is CASSLYGAIPGNTIYF. CDR3 sequence (DNA): TGTGCCAGCAGCTTATATGGGGCCATTCCTGGAAACACCATATATTTT.

This clone was seen a single time. The chain carries TRBV11-2 and TRBJ2-7, with D hard to call. Per the germline V gene, CDR1 is SGHAT and CDR2 is FQNNGV. V lost 1 base to trimming and J lost 6 bases, with 1 base between them. There are 10 residues in the CDR3. The CDR3 sequence is CASSLAEQYF. DNA of the CDR3: TGTGCCAGCAGCTTAGCCGAGCAGTACTTC. Full variable domain (remainder filled in from reference TRBV11-2 and TRBJ2-7): EAGVAQSPRYKIIEKRQSVAFWCNPISGHATLYWYQQILGQGPKLLIQFQNNGVVDDSQLPKDRFSAERLKGVDSTLKIQPAKLEDSAVYLCASSLAEQYFGPGTRLTVT.

The chain couples TRBV4-1 to TRBJ1-2; no clear D. Germline lookup yields CDR1 MGHRA and CDR2 YSYEKL. The CDR3 totals 15 residues. V was clipped by 2 bases and J by 8 bases, with 18 bases between them. The CDR3, as DNA: TGCGCCAGCAGCCAATCGGAATGGCCCAGAGACGGCTACACCTTC. Translation: CASSQSEWPRDGYTF.

The V and J genes are TRBV4-3 and TRBJ1-4, with no clear D. Germline lookup yields CDR1 LGHNA and CDR2 YSLEER. The CDR3 totals 14 residues. V gave up 3 bases and J gave up 6 bases, with 11 bases separating them. The DNA of the CDR3 is TGCGCCAGCAGCCACCGCGGGGTCGATGAAAAACTGTTTTTT. As protein: CASSHRGVDEKLFF.

This clone was seen just once. The chain recombines TRBV6-1 with TRBJ1-3, with D hard to call. The CDR3 sequence is 15 residues long. V was clipped by 1 base and J by 0 bases, with 7 bases between them. Germline V gene data show CDR1 as MNHNS and CDR2 as SASEGT. CDR3 DNA sequence: TGTGCCAGCAGTGAAGGGGGAAGCTCTGGAAACACCATATATTTT. Amino acids: CASSEGGSSGNTIYF.

The gene calls are TRBV18 and TRBJ2-7, with TRBD1 matching over 9 bases. Germline CDR1 and CDR2: KGHSH and LQKENI. With 2 bases clipped from V and 4 bases from J, the junction kept 6 bases outside the gene matches. The CDR3 sequence is 15 residues long. The CDR3 DNA reads TGTGCCAGCTCACCAGGGGGACAGGGACAGTACGAGCAGTACTTC. Its translation: CASSPGGQGQYEQYF.

This clone is a singleton in its sample. This chain links TRBV11-2 with TRBJ2-3, with 9 bases lining up with TRBD2. The CDR3 consists of 16 residues. Trimming removed 5 bases from V and 3 bases from J; junction bases left unmatched: 9. The germline V gene has CDR1 SGHAT and CDR2 FQNNGV. The CDR3 bases are TGTGCCAGCAGCCCCGGGACTAGCCGTTCAACAGATACGCAGTATTTT. Its translation: CASSPGTSRSTDTQYF. The variable domain in full, completed from reference TRBV11-2 and TRBJ2-3, reads EAGVAQSPRYKIIEKRQSVAFWCNPISGHATLYWYQQILGQGPKLLIQFQNNGVVDDSQLPKDRFSAERLKGVDSTLKIQPAKLEDSAVYLCASSPGTSRSTDTQYFGPGTRLTVL.

Only one count was recorded for this clone. The V call is TRBV9, the J call TRBJ2-7, with 12 bases matching TRBD2. This CDR3 has 16 amino acids. With V trimmed by 0 bases and J by 9 bases, 10 bases remained unmatched. CDR1 is SGDLS and CDR2 is YYNGEE in the germline V gene. The CDR3 bases are TGTGCCAGCAGCGTAGAGCCTAGCGGGAGGGCCGGCGGGCAGTACTTC. It translates to CASSVEPSGRAGGQYF.

The genes are TRBV6-5 and TRBJ2-7, with 10 positions matching TRBD1. This CDR3 contains 15 residues. Germline V gives CDR1 MNHEY, CDR2 SVGAGI. J lost 5 bases, V lost 2 bases, and 6 bases had no gene match. The CDR3 here is CASSYAPGTGDEQYF. The CDR3 nucleotides read TGTGCCAGCAGTTACGCCCCCGGGACAGGGGACGAGCAGTACTTC.

The chain joins TRBV10-3 to TRBJ1-1, with D maybe TRBD1 (5 bases). This CDR3 is 11 amino acids long. Germline CDR1 and CDR2: ENHRY and SYGVKD. V shed 5 bases and J shed 11 bases, with 12 bases lying between them. CDR3: CAISTGTRAFF. As DNA, the CDR3 is TGTGCCATCAGTACCGGGACTAGGGCTTTCTTT.

The chain combines TRBV5-1 with TRBJ2-5, with D possibly being TRBD2 (5 bases). This CDR3 is 14 amino acids long. Germline loops: CDR1 SGHRS, CDR2 YFSETQ. The V end lost 4 bases, the J end lost 5 bases, and 15 bases lay between the germline ends. CDR3 in amino acids: CASSARSSGETQYF. The CDR3 DNA is TGCGCCAGCAGCGCCCGGTCCTCGGGGGAGACCCAGTACTTC.

This chain joins TRBV28 and TRBJ2-7; 9 bases line up with TRBD1. The CDR3 runs 16 residues. The germline gives CDR1 MDHEN, CDR2 SYDVKM. V lost 2 bases and J lost 0; bases outside the gene matches: 5. DNA for the CDR3: TGTGCCAGCAGTTTAGAGGGACAGGGTCGCTCCTACGAGCAGTACTTC. It yields the protein CASSLEGQGRSYEQYF.

This clone turned up a few times. The V and J genes are TRBV4-2 and TRBJ1-1; D uncertain. This CDR3 has 15 amino acids. V was trimmed by 0 bases and J by 3 bases, leaving 11 bases between them. Germline V CDR1 and CDR2: LGHNA, YNFKEQ. The CDR3 here is CASSQDMGRDTEAFF. Here the CDR3 DNA reads TGTGCCAGCAGCCAAGATATGGGTCGGGACACTGAAGCTTTCTTT.

The rearrangement uses TRBV11-1 and TRBJ1-1, with D possibly matching TRBD1 (5 bases). The germline gives CDR1 SGHAT, CDR2 FQDESV (reference sequence). The V and J ends lost 3 bases and 4 bases respectively, with 9 bases between them. CDR3 length: 13 residues. The CDR3 spells CASSFSQVTEAFF. Written as DNA, the CDR3 is TGTGCCAGCAGCTTTTCACAGGTCACTGAAGCTTTCTTT.